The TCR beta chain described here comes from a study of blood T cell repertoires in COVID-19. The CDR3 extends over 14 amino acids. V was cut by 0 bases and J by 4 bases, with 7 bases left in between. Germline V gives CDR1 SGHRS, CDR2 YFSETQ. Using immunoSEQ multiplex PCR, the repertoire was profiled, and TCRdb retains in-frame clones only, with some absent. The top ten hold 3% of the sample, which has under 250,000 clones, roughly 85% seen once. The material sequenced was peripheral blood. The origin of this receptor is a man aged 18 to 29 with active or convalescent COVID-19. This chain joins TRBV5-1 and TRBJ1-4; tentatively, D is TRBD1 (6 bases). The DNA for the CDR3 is TGCGCCAGCAGCTTGGGACAGGTTAATGAAAAACTGTTTTTT. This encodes CASSLGQVNEKLFF.